These 12 T cell receptor beta chains were all obtained from the same sample, sequenced in a study of shared clonotypes between healthy human individuals. Libraries were prepared by immunoSEQ multiplex PCR; TCRdb keeps only in-frame clonotypes and omits some of them. The profile shows about 1 million clones, approximately 70% of them singletons. Sequencing was carried out using memory CD4+ T cells sorted from blood. Regarding subset: CD45RA-negative fraction. The source is a young man in good health.

The genes are TRBV7-9 and TRBJ2-3, with D perhaps being TRBD1 or TRBD2 (6 bases each). The CDR3 runs to 17 residues. Germline lookup yields CDR1 SEHNR and CDR2 FQNEAQ (reference sequence). The ends were cut back, 2 bases at V and 0 bases at J, with 15 bases in the middle. The CDR3 DNA is TGTGCCAGCAGCTTATTCGGGGGCTCCCCTAGCACAGATACGCAGTATTTT. Residues: CASSLFGGSPSTDTQYF.

V and J are TRBV5-1 and TRBJ2-1; 7 nucleotides match TRBD1. After removal of 4 bases from V and 0 bases from J, the junction contained 7 bases not matched to a gene. CDR3 length: 16 amino acids. Germline V gene lookup returns CDR1 SGHRS and CDR2 YFSETQ. CDR3 residues: CASSREGASSYNEQFF. The CDR3 nucleotides read TGCGCCAGCAGCCGAGAGGGGGCGAGCTCCTACAATGAGCAGTTCTTC. Using reference TRBV5-1 and TRBJ2-1 for the parts outside the CDR3, the full variable domain is KAGVTQTPRYLIKTRGQQVTLSCSPISGHRSVSWYQQTPGQGLQFLFEYFSETQRNKGNFPGRFSGRQFSNSRSEMNVSTLELGDSALYLCASSREGASSYNEQFFGPGTRLTVL.

This chain uses TRBV19 with TRBJ1-1, with TRBD1 matching 7 bases. CDR3 size: 14 residues. The germline gives CDR1 LNHDA, CDR2 SQIVND (reference sequence). Trimming removed 4 bases from V and 6 bases from J; junction bases left unmatched: 8. The CDR3 protein is CASSTQTGSAEAFF. CDR3 DNA sequence: TGTGCCAGTAGTACCCAGACAGGGTCAGCTGAAGCTTTCTTT.

In its sample, this clone was seen a few times. The chain combines TRBV14 with TRBJ2-5; D may match TRBD1 or TRBD2 (7 bases each). The V end was cut by 4 bases, the J end by 4 bases, with 19 bases between. The V gene's germline CDR1 is SGHDN and CDR2 FVKESK. The CDR3 covers 16 residues. CDR3 nucleotide sequence: TGTGCCAGCAGCCCCTGGGGAGGGGGCGAACGAGAGACCCAGTACTTC. Translation: CASSPWGGGERETQYF.

In this sample, this clone turned up a few times. This CDR3 reads CASTDRGGAFF. The CDR3 nucleotides are TGTGCCAGCACGGACAGGGGGGGAGCTTTCTTT. The J gene is TRBJ1-1, the V gene TRBV2, with 10 bases aligning to TRBD1. The CDR3 loop spans 11 amino acids. Losses at the gene ends were 7 bases for V and 10 bases for J; bases not matched to a gene: 3. Germline assignment: CDR1 SNHLY and CDR2 FYNNEI.

The CDR3 region has the DNA TGCGCCAGCAGCCAACGTATCATAGCCAGGGAGCAGTACTTC. Protein product: CASSQRIIAREQYF. The chain joins TRBV4-3 to TRBJ2-7; no reliable D call. V shed 2 bases and J shed 7 bases, with 15 bases lying between them. CDR3 length equals 14 residues. Germline lookup yields CDR1 LGHNA and CDR2 YSLEER.

The rearrangement uses TRBV5-6 and TRBJ1-2, with 7 nucleotides matching TRBD1. Germline V lookup: CDR1 SGHDT, CDR2 YYEEEE. This CDR3 region has 13 residues. V lost 4 bases and J lost 8; bases outside the gene matches: 8. The CDR3 loop is CASSGDRVDGYTF. For the CDR3, the DNA is TGTGCCAGCAGCGGAGACAGGGTGGACGGCTACACCTTC.

This clone was seen at least ten times. The chain combines TRBV28 with TRBJ1-2, with 11 bases that match TRBD1. J was trimmed by 8 bases and V by 2 bases; bases with no gene match: 7. The CDR3 loop spans 15 amino acids. Germline assignment: CDR1 MDHEN and CDR2 SYDVKM. The CDR3 is CASSLVGGQGEGYTF. CDR3 DNA: TGTGCCAGCAGTTTAGTAGGGGGACAGGGGGAAGGCTACACCTTC.

This clone was observed a few times. J is TRBJ2-2 and V is TRBV30, with 7 bases that match TRBD1. Germline V gene sequence: CDR1 GTSNPN, CDR2 SVGIG (reference sequence). The CDR3 contains 12 residues. J gave up 6 bases and V 5 bases, and 3 bases lay outside the gene matches. The DNA of the CDR3 is TGTGCCTGGGACAGGGTTCCCGGGGAGCTGTTTTTT. Protein product: CAWDRVPGELFF.

The rearrangement links TRBV5-1 to TRBJ2-5, with no clear D. V was clipped by 4 bases and J by 3 bases, with 13 bases between them. Germline V CDR1 and CDR2: SGHRS, YFSETQ. There are 14 residues in the CDR3. This CDR3 reads CASSKDLPEETQYF. The CDR3 region has the DNA TGCGCCAGCAGCAAGGATTTACCCGAAGAGACCCAGTACTTC.

The chain has TRBV7-8 and TRBJ1-2, with 9 bases lining up with TRBD1. In germline, CDR1 is SGHVS, CDR2 FQNEAQ. This CDR3 has 12 residues. V lost 3 bases and J lost 8; bases outside the gene matches: 1. DNA for the CDR3: TGTGCCAGCAGCTTGGACAGGGGCGGCTACACCTTC. Protein: CASSLDRGGYTF.

This chain links TRBV19 with TRBJ2-2; D is uncertain. The CDR3 length is 13 residues. From germline, CDR1 is LNHDA and CDR2 SQIVND (reference sequence). V was shortened by 8 bases and J by 0 bases, with 7 bases between the two germline ends. The CDR3 here is CASRLANTGELFF. CDR3 nucleotides: TGTGCCAGTCGCCTAGCGAACACCGGGGAGCTGTTTTTT.